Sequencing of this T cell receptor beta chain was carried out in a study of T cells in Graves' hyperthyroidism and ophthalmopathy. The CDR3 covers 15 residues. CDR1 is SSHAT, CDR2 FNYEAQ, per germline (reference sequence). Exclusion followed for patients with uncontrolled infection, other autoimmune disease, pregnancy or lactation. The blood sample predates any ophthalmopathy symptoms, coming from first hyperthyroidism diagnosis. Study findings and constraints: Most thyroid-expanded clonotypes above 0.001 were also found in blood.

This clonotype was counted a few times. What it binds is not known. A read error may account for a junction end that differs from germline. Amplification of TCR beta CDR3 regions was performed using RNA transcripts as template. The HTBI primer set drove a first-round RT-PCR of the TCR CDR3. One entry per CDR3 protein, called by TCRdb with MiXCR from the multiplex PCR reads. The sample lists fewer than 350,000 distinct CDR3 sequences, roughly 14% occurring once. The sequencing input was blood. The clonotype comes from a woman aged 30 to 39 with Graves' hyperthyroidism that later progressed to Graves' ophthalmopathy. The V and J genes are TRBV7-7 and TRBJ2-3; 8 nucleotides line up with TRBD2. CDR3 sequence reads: CASSLGSGGTDTQYF. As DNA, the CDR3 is TGTGCTAGCAGCTTAGGTAGCGGGGGCACAGATACGCAGTATTTT. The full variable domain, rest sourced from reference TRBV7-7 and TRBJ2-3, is GAGVSQSPRYKVTKRGQDVTLRCDPISSHATLYWYQQALGQGPEFLTYFNYEAQPDKSGLPSDRFSAERPEGSISTLTIQRTEQRDSAMYRCASSLGSGGTDTQYFGPGTRLTVL.